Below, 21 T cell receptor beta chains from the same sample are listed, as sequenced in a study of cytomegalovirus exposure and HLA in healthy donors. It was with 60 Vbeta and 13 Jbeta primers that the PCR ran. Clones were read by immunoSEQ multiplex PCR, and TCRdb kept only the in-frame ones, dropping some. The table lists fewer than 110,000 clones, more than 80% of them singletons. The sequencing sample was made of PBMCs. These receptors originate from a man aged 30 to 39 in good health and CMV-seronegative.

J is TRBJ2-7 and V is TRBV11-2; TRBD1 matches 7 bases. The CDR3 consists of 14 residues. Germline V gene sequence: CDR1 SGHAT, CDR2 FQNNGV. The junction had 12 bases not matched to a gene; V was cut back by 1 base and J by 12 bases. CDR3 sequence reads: CASSLGTGLETRYF. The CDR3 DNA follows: TGTGCCAGCAGCTTAGGGACAGGTTTGGAGACTCGGTACTTC.

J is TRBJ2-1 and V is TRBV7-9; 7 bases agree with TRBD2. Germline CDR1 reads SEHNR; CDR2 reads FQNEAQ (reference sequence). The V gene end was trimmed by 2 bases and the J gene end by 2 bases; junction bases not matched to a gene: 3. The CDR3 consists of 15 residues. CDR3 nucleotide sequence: TGTGCCAGCAGCTTAAGCGGGACCACCTACAATGAGCAGTTCTTC. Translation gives CASSLSGTTYNEQFF.

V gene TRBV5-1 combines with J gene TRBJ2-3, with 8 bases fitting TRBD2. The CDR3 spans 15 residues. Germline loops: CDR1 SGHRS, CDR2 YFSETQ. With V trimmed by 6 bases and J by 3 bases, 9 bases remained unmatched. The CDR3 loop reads CASTKMAGGTDTQYF. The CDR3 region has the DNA TGCGCCAGCACTAAAATGGCGGGGGGTACAGATACGCAGTATTTT.

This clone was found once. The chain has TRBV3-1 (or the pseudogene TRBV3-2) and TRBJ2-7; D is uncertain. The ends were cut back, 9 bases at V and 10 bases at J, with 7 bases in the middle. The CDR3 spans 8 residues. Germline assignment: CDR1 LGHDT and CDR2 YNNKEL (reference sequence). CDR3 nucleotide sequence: TGTGCCAGGTTCTATCAGTACTTC. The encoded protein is CARFYQYF.

CDR3 DNA sequence: TGTGCCAGCAGGACAGCCAATATGGAGGGCTACACCTTC. Translation: CASRTANMEGYTF. The J gene is TRBJ1-2, the V gene TRBV5-4, with D possibly TRBD1 on 5 matching bases. CDR3 length: 13 residues. CDR1 is SGHNT and CDR2 is YYREEE in the germline V gene (reference sequence). Trimming shortened V by 5 bases and J by 8 bases, and 16 bases separated the two germline ends.

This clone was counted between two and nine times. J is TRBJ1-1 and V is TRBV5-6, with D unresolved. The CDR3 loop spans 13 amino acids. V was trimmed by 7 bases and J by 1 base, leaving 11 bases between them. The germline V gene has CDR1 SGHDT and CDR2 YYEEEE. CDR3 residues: CASGFLSNTEAFF. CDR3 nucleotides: TGTGCCAGCGGTTTCCTATCGAACACTGAAGCTTTCTTT.

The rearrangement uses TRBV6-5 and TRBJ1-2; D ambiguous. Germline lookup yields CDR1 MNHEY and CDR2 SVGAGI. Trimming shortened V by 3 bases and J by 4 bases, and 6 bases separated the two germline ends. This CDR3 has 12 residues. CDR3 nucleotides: TGTGCCAGCAGTTATGGGCCCTATGGCTACACCTTC. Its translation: CASSYGPYGYTF.

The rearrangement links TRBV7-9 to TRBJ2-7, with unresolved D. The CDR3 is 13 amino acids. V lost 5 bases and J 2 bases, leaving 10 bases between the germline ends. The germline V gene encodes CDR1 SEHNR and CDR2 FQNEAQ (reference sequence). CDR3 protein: CASSGRLPYEQYF. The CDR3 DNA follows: TGTGCCAGCAGCGGGCGATTACCCTACGAGCAGTACTTC.

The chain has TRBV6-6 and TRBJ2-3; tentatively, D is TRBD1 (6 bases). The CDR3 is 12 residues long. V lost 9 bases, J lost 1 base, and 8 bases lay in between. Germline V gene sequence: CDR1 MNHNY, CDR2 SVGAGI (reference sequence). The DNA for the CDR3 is TGTGCCAGTAACAGGGGCACAGATACGCAGTATTTT. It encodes CASNRGTDTQYF.

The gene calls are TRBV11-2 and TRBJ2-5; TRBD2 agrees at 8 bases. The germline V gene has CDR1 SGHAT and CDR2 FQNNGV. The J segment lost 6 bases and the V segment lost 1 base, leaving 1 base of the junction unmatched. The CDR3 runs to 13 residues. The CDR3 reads CASSLGGRKTQYF. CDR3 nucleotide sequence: TGTGCCAGCAGCTTAGGCGGGAGGAAGACCCAGTACTTC.

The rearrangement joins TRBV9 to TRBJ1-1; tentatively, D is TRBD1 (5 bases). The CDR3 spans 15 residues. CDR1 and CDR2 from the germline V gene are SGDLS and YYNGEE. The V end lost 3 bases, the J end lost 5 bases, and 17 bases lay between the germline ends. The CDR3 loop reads CASSALGQGGTEAFF. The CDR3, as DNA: TGTGCCAGCAGCGCCTTAGGGCAGGGAGGAACTGAAGCTTTCTTT.

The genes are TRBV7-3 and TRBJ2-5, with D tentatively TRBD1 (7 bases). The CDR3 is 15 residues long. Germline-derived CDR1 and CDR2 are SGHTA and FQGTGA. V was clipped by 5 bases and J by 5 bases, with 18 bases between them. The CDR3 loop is CASSLGGGGWETQYF. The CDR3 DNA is TGTGCCAGCAGCCTTGGAGGAGGGGGCTGGGAGACCCAGTACTTC.

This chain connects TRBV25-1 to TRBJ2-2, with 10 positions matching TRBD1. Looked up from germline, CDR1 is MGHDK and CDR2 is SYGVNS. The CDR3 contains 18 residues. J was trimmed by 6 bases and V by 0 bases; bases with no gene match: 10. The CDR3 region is CASSEYGPGQGKAGELFF. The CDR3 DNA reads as TGTGCCAGCAGTGAATACGGGCCGGGACAGGGGAAGGCCGGGGAGCTGTTTTTT.

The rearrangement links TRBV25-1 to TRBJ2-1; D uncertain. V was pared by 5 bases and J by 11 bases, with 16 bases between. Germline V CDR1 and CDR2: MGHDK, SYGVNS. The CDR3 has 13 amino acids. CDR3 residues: CASSLDLLSQQFF. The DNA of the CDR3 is TGTGCCAGCAGTCTAGATTTACTCTCCCAGCAGTTCTTC.

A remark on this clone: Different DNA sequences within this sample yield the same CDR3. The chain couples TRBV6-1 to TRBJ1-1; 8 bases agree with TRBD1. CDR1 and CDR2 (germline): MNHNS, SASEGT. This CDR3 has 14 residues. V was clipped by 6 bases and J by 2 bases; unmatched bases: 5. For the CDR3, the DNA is TGTGCCAGCAGGGCCGGGACAGGCAACACTGAAGCTTTCTTT. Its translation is CASRAGTGNTEAFF.

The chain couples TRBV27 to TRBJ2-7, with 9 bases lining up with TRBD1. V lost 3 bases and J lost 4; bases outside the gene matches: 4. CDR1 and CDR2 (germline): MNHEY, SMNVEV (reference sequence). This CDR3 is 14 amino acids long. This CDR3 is CASSFADRGYEQYF. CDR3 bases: TGTGCCAGCAGTTTCGCGGACAGGGGATACGAGCAGTACTTC.

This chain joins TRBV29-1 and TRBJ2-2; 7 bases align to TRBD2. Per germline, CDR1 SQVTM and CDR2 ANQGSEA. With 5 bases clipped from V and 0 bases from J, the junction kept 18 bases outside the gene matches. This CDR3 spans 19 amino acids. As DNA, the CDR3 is TGCAGCGTTCTGAGTCGATTCGGGGTTGGGGGGGCGAACACCGGGGAGCTGTTTTTT. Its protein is CSVLSRFGVGGANTGELFF.

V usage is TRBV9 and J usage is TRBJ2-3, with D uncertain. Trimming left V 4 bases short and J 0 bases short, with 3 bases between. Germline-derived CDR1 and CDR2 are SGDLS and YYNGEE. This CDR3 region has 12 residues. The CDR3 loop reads CASSPSTDTQYF. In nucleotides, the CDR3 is TGTGCCAGCAGCCCTAGCACAGATACGCAGTATTTT. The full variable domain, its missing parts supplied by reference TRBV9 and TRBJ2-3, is DSGVTQTPKHLITATGQRVTLRCSPRSGDLSVYWYQQSLDQGLQFLIQYYNGEERAKGNILERFSAQQFPDLHSELNLSSLELGDSALYFCASSPSTDTQYFGPGTRLTVL.

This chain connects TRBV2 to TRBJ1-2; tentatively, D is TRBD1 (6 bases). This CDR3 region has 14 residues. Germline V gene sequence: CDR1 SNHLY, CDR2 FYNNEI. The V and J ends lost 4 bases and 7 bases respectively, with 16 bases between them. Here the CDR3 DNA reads TGTGCCAGCAGTGTAACAGGGATGGGAAGTGGCTACACCTTC. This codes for CASSVTGMGSGYTF.

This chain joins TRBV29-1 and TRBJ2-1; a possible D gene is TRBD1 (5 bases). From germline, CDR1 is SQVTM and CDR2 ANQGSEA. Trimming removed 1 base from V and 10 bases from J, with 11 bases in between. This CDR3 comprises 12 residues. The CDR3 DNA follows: TGCAGCGTTGAAGTAGTCCGACAGGAGCAGTTCTTC. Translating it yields CSVEVVRQEQFF.

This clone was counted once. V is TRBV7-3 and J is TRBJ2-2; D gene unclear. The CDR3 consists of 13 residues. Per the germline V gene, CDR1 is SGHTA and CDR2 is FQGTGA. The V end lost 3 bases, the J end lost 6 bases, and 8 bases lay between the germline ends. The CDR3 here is CASSLSVPGELFF. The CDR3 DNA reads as TGTGCCAGCAGCTTGTCTGTTCCCGGGGAGCTGTTTTTT.